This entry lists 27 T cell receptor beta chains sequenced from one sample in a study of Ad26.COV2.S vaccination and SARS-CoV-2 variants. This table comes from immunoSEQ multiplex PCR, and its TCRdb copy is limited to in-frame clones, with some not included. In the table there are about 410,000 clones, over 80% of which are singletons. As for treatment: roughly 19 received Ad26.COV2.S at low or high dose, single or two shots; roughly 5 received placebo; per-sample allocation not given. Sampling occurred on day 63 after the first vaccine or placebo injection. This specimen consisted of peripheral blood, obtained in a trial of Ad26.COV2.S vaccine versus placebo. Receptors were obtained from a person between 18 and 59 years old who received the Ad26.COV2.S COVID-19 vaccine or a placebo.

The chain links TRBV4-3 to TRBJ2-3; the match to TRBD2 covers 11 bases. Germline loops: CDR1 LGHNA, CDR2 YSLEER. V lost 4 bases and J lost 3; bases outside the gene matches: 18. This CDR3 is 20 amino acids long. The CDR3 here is CASSPYGTSGGASITDTQYF. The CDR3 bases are TGCGCCAGCAGCCCATACGGAACTAGCGGGGGTGCCTCTATAACAGATACGCAGTATTTT.

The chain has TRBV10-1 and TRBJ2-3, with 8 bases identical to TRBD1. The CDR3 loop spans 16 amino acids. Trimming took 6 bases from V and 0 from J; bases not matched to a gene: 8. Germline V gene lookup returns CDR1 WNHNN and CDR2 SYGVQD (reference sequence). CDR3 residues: CASSRDRTTSTDTQYF. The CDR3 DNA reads TGCGCCAGCAGCCGGGACAGGACCACTAGCACAGATACGCAGTATTTT.

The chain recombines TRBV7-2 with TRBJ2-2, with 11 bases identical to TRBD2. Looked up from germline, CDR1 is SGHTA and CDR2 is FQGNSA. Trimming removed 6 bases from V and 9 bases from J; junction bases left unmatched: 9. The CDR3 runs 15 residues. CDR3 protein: CASRGSSGGLRELFF. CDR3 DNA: TGTGCCAGCAGAGGTTCTAGCGGGGGGCTTCGGGAGCTGTTTTTT.

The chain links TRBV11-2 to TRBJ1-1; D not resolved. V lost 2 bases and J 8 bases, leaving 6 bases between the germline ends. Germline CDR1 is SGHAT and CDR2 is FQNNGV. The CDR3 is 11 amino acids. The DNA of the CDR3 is TGTGCCAGCAGCTTAAGTCCCGAAGCTTTCTTT. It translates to CASSLSPEAFF.

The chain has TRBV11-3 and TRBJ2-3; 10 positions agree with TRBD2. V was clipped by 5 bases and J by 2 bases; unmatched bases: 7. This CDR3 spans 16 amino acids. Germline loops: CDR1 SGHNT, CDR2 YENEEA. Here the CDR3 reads CASSPGTSANTDTQYF. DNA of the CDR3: TGTGCCAGCAGCCCAGGGACTAGCGCCAACACAGATACGCAGTATTTT.

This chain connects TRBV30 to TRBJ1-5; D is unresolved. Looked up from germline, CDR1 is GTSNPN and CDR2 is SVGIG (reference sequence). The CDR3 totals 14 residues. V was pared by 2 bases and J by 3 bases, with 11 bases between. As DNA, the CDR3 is TGTGCCTGGAGTAAGGGTTTGATCAATCAGCCCCAGCATTTT. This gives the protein CAWSKGLINQPQHF.

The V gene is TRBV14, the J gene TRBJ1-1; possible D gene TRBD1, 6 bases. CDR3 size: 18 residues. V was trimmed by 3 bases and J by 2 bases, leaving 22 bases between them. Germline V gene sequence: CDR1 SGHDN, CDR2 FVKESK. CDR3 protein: CASSQKKFSGQTNTEAFF. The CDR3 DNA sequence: TGTGCCAGCAGCCAGAAAAAGTTCTCGGGACAAACAAACACTGAAGCTTTCTTT.

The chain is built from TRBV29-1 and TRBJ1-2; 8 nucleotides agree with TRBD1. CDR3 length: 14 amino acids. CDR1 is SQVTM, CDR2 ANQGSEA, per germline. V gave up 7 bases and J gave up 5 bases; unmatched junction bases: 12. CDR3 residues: CSAVLQDRVYGYTF. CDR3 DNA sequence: TGCAGCGCCGTTTTACAGGACAGGGTTTATGGCTACACCTTC. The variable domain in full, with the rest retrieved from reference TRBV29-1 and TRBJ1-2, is SAVISQKPSRDICQRGTSLTIQCQVDSQVTMMFWYRQQPGQSLTLIATANQGSEATYESGFVIDKFPISRPNLTFSTLTVSNMSPEDSSIYLCSAVLQDRVYGYTFGSGTRLTVV.

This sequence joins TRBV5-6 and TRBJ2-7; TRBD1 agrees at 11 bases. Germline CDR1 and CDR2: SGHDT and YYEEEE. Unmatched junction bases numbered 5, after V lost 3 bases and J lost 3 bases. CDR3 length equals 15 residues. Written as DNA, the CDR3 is TGTGCCAGCAGCTGGGTGGGACAGGGGGTCTACGAGCAGTACTTC. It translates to CASSWVGQGVYEQYF.

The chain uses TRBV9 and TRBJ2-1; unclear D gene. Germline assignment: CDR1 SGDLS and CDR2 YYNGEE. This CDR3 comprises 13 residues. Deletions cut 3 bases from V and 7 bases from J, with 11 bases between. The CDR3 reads CASSGAVGNEQFF. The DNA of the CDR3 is TGTGCCAGCAGCGGGGCAGTGGGGAATGAGCAGTTCTTC.

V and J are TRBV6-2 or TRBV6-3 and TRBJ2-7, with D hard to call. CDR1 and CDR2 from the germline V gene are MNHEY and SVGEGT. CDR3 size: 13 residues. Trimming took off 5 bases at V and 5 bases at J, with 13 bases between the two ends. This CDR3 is CASSAISVHEQYF. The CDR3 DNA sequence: TGTGCCAGCAGTGCCATAAGTGTTCACGAGCAGTACTTC.

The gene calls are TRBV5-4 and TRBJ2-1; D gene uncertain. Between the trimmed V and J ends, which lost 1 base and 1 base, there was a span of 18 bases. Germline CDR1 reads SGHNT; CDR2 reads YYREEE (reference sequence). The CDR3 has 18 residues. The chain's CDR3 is CASSLKVFALGSYNEQFF. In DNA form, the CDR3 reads TGTGCCAGCAGCTTGAAGGTTTTCGCCTTGGGATCCTACAATGAGCAGTTCTTC. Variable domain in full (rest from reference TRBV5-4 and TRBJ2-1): ETGVTQSPTHLIKTRGQQVTLRCSSQSGHNTVSWYQQALGQGPQFIFQYYREEENGRGNFPPRFSGLQFPNYSSELNVNALELDDSALYLCASSLKVFALGSYNEQFFGPGTRLTVL.

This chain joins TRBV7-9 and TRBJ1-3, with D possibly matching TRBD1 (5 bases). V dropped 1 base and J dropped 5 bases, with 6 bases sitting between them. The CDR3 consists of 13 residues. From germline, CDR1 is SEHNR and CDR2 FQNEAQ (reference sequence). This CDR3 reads CASSLGGRNTIYF. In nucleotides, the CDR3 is TGTGCCAGCAGCTTAGGGGGCAGAAACACCATATATTTT.

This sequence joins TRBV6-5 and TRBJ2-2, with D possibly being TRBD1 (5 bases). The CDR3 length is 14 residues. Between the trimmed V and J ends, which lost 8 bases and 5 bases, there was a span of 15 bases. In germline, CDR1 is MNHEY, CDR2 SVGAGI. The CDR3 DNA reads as TGTGCCAGCCGGACGACGCAGGGAACCGGGGAGCTGTTTTTT. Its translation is CASRTTQGTGELFF.

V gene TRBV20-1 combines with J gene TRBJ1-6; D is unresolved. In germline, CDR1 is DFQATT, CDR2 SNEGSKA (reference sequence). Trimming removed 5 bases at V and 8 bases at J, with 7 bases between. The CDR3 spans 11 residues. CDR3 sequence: CSAQKDSPLHF. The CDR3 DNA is TGCAGTGCTCAAAAAGATTCACCCCTCCACTTT.

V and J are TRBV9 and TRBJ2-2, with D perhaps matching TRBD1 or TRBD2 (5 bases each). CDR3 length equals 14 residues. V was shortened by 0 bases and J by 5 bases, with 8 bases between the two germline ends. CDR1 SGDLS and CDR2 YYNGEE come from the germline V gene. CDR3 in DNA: TGTGCCAGCAGCGTAGGTTGGGGGACCGGGGAGCTGTTTTTT. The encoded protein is CASSVGWGTGELFF.

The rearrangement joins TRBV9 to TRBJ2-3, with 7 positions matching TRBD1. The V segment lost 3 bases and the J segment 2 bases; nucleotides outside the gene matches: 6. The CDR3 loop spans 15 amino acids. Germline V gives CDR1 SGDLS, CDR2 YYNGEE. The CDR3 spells CASSEGGQSTDTQYF. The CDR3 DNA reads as TGTGCCAGCAGCGAAGGGGGACAGTCCACAGATACGCAGTATTTT.

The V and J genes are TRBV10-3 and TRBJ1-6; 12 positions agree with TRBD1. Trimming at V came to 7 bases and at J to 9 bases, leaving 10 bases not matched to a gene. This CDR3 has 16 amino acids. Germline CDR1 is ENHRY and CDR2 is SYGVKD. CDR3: CAITSPGTGGPSPLHF. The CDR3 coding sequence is TGTGCCATCACCAGTCCCGGGACAGGGGGCCCTTCACCCCTCCACTTT.

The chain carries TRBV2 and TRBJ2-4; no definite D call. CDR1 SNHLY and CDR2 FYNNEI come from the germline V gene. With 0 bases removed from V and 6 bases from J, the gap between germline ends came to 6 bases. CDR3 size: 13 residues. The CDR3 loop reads CASSEARRNIQYF. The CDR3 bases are TGTGCCAGCAGTGAAGCGAGGAGAAACATTCAGTACTTC.

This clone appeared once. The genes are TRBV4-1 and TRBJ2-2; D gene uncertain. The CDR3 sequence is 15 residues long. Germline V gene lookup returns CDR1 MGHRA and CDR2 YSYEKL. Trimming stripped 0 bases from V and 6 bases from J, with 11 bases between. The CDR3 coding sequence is TGCGCCAGCAGCCAAGAGCCCCGTGCCCCCGGGGAGCTGTTTTTT. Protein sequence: CASSQEPRAPGELFF.

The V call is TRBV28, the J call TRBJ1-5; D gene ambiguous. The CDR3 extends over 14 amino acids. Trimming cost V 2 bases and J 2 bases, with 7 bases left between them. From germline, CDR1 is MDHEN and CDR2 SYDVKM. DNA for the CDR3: TGTGCCAGCAGTTTAATTCAGGGCAATCAGCCCCAGCATTTT. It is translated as CASSLIQGNQPQHF. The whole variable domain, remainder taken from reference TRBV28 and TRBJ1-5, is DVKVTQSSRYLVKRTGEKVFLECVQDMDHENMFWYRQDPGLGLRLIYFSYDVKMKEKGDIPEGYSVSREKKERFSLILESASTNQTSMYLCASSLIQGNQPQHFGDGTRLSIL.

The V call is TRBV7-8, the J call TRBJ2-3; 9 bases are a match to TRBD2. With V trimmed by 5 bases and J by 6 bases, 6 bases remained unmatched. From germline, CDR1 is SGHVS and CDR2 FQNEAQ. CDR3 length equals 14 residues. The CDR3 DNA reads TGTGCCAGCAGCCCCGGACTAGCGTTCGATACGCAGTATTTT. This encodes CASSPGLAFDTQYF.

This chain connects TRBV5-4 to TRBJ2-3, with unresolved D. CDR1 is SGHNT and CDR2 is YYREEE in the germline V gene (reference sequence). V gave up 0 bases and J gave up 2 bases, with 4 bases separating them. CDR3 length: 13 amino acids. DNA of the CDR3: TGTGCCAGCAGCTTGGAATTCACAGATACGCAGTATTTT. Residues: CASSLEFTDTQYF.

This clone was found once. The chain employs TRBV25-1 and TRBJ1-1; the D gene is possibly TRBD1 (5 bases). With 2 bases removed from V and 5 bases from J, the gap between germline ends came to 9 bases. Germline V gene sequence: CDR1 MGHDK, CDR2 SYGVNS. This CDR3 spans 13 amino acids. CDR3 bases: TGTGCCAGCAGTGAAGGGGCCTTGACTGAAGCTTTCTTT. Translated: CASSEGALTEAFF.

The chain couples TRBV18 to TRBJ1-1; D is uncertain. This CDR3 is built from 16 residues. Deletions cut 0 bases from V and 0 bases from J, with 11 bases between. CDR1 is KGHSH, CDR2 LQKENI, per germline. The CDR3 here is CASSPPAARLNTEAFF. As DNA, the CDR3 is TGTGCCAGCTCACCACCGGCAGCACGACTGAACACTGAAGCTTTCTTT.

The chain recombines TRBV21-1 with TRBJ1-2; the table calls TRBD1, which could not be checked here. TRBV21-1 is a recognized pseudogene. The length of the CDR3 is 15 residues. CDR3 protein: CASSKDKDIVDGYTF. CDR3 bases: TGTGCCAGCAGCAAAGACAAGGACATTGTAGATGGCTACACCTTC.

In DNA form, the CDR3 reads TGCAGTGCTAGTCCTCCGGGGCGGGGGCGCCAAGAGACCCAGTACTTC. Its protein product is CSASPPGRGRQETQYF. The V and J genes are TRBV20-1 and TRBJ2-5; the D gene is possibly TRBD2 (7 bases). With 3 bases removed from V and 1 base from J, the gap between germline ends came to 18 bases. Germline loops: CDR1 DFQATT, CDR2 SNEGSKA (reference sequence). The CDR3 length is 16 residues.